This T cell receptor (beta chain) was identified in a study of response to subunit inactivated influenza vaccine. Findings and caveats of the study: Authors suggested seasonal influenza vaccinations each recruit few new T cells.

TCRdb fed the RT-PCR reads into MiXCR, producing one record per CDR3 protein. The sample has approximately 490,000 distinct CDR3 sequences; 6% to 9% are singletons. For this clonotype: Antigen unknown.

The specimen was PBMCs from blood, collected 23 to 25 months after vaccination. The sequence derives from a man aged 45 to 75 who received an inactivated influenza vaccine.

The chain's CDR3 is CASSFGVTQSYEQYF. DNA of the CDR3: TGTGCCAGCAGCTTTGGGGTGACACAATCCTACGAGCAGTACTTC. The rearrangement uses TRBV5-5 and TRBJ2-7, with D uncertain. Trimming pared 2 bases from V and 1 base from J, leaving 13 bases between. This CDR3 is built from 15 residues. Germline V gene lookup returns CDR1 SGHKS and CDR2 YYEKEE (reference sequence).